This TCR beta chain was captured by sequencing in a study of blood T cell repertoires in COVID-19. With V trimmed by 6 bases and J by 6 bases, 4 bases remained unmatched. Germline lookup yields CDR1 WSHSY and CDR2 SAAADI. The CDR3 spans 14 residues. Assay: immunoSEQ multiplex PCR; the TCRdb copy retains only in-frame clones and omits some. The sample has about 53,000 clones, approximately 90% seen once. The clonotype originates from an older man with acute or convalescent COVID-19. This chain links TRBV10-2 with TRBJ2-2, with 10 bases lining up with TRBD1. The sequencing sample was made of peripheral blood. CDR3: CASRTGGAPGELFF. In DNA, the CDR3 is TGCGCCAGCAGGACAGGGGGCGCGCCCGGGGAGCTGTTTTTT.